The 14 T cell receptor beta chains given below trace back to one sample, sequenced in a study of cytomegalovirus exposure and HLA in healthy donors. The method was immunoSEQ multiplex PCR; TCRdb's version includes in-frame clones alone and lacks a portion of them. The table includes hundreds of thousands of clones, roughly 87% detected once. The sequencing sample was made of PBMCs. All receptors come from a man aged 18 to 29 in good health and CMV-seropositive.

This chain joins TRBV11-2 and TRBJ2-5; a possible D gene is TRBD2 (6 bases). V shed 3 bases and J shed 5 bases, with 16 bases lying between them. This CDR3 has 15 residues. Germline V CDR1 and CDR2: SGHAT, FQNNGV. The CDR3: CASSFGTSGLETQYF. The CDR3, as DNA: TGTGCCAGCAGCTTCGGGACTTCGGGCCTGGAGACCCAGTACTTC.

The chain recombines TRBV5-4 with TRBJ2-5, with D tentatively TRBD1 or TRBD2 (7 bases each). Trimming pared 5 bases from V and 5 bases from J, leaving 19 bases between. This CDR3 is built from 15 residues. The germline V gene encodes CDR1 SGHNT and CDR2 YYREEE (reference sequence). The CDR3 DNA reads TGTGCCAGCAGACCTACAGGGGAGGGCCAGGAGACCCAGTACTTC. This codes for CASRPTGEGQETQYF.

The V call is TRBV11-2, the J call TRBJ1-4, with D uncertain. Germline values: CDR1 SGHAT, CDR2 FQNNGV. The length of the CDR3 is 17 residues. V was trimmed by 5 bases and J by 8 bases, leaving 24 bases between them. Here the CDR3 reads CASSPPGFRPLGEKLFF. The CDR3 region has the DNA TGTGCCAGCAGCCCCCCTGGTTTTCGTCCCCTTGGGGAAAAACTGTTTTTT.

The chain is built from TRBV14 and TRBJ2-1; 10 nucleotides match TRBD2. Trimming removed 6 bases from V and 2 bases from J; junction bases left unmatched: 4. The length of the CDR3 is 15 residues. Germline CDR1 SGHDN, CDR2 FVKESK. The CDR3 protein is CASSLSGRAYNEQFF. The DNA of the CDR3 is TGTGCCAGCAGTTTAAGCGGGAGGGCCTACAATGAGCAGTTCTTC.

The chain combines TRBV30 with TRBJ2-5, with unresolved D. V was clipped by 4 bases and J by 4 bases, with 13 bases between them. This CDR3 spans 13 amino acids. CDR1 is GTSNPN, CDR2 SVGIG, per germline (reference sequence). In nucleotides, the CDR3 is TGTGCCTGGAACCCTGGAACTACAGAGACCCAGTACTTC. Protein: CAWNPGTTETQYF.

The V call is TRBV5-1, the J call TRBJ2-1, with TRBD1 matching over 11 bases. CDR1 and CDR2 from the germline V gene are SGHRS and YFSETQ. CDR3 length equals 14 residues. The junction had 4 bases not matched to a gene; V was cut back by 6 bases and J by 5 bases. The DNA of the CDR3 is TGCGCCAGCATACCGGGACAGGGGGACAATGAGCAGTTCTTC. Protein product: CASIPGQGDNEQFF. The complete variable domain, with remaining parts taken from reference TRBV5-1 and TRBJ2-1, reads KAGVTQTPRYLIKTRGQQVTLSCSPISGHRSVSWYQQTPGQGLQFLFEYFSETQRNKGNFPGRFSGRQFSNSRSEMNVSTLELGDSALYLCASIPGQGDNEQFFGPGTRLTVL.

This chain links TRBV6-1 with TRBJ2-3; TRBD1 is a possible D gene (5 bases). The CDR3 covers 14 residues. CDR1 and CDR2 from the germline V gene are MNHNS and SASEGT. Deletions cut 2 bases from V and 3 bases from J, with 9 bases between. The chain's CDR3 is CASSERTQTDTQYF. The CDR3 DNA follows: TGTGCCAGCAGTGAACGGACACAAACAGATACGCAGTATTTT.

The chain uses TRBV9 and TRBJ2-2, with a weak D call TRBD2 (5 bases). The CDR3 is made up of 14 amino acids. Germline lookup yields CDR1 SGDLS and CDR2 YYNGEE. V shed 3 bases and J shed 2 bases, with 8 bases lying between them. In DNA form, the CDR3 reads TGTGCCAGCAGCGGGACTGAAAACACCGGGGAGCTGTTTTTT. It yields the protein CASSGTENTGELFF.

The genes are TRBV29-1 and TRBJ2-7; D is uncertain. CDR3 size: 13 residues. Between the trimmed V and J ends, which lost 4 bases and 7 bases, there was a span of 17 bases. Per germline, CDR1 SQVTM and CDR2 ANQGSEA. CDR3 sequence reads: CSVVRSRRDEQYF. CDR3 nucleotides: TGCAGCGTTGTAAGGTCCCGACGAGATGAGCAGTACTTC.

V usage is TRBV2 and J usage is TRBJ1-3; tentative D call: TRBD1 (6 bases). The germline gives CDR1 SNHLY, CDR2 FYNNEI. CDR3 length: 14 amino acids. The V gene lost 4 bases and the J gene lost 5 bases, with 12 bases spanning the gap. CDR3 nucleotides: TGTGCCAGCAGTGGGCAAGGGGGACGAAACACCATATATTTT. Encoded protein: CASSGQGGRNTIYF.

J is TRBJ2-5 and V is TRBV6-5, with 10 bases that match TRBD1. This CDR3 contains 14 residues. The trim removed 5 bases at V and 4 bases at J, leaving 4 bases unmatched. Germline CDR1 is MNHEY and CDR2 is SVGAGI. This CDR3 reads CASSPTGGRETQYF. The CDR3 DNA reads TGTGCCAGCAGTCCGACAGGGGGCAGAGAGACCCAGTACTTC.

The J gene is TRBJ1-4, the V gene TRBV27; the match to TRBD1 covers 8 bases. The CDR3 loop spans 14 amino acids. Germline CDR1 MNHEY, CDR2 SMNVEV (reference sequence). The V gene end was trimmed by 3 bases and the J gene end by 8 bases; junction bases not matched to a gene: 5. The CDR3 loop reads CASSFTGGSEKLFF. The CDR3 DNA reads as TGTGCCAGCAGTTTTACAGGGGGGAGCGAAAAACTGTTTTTT.

CDR3 bases: TGTGCCAGCAGCTTAGATGTGGAAAGTGGGCCCCAGCATTTT. Residues: CASSLDVESGPQHF. The V and J genes are TRBV7-9 and TRBJ1-5; unclear D gene. Germline CDR1 and CDR2: SEHNR and FQNEAQ (reference sequence). This CDR3 is built from 14 residues. V was cut by 1 base and J by 9 bases, with 13 bases left in between. Drawing the rest from reference TRBV7-9 and TRBJ1-5, the complete variable domain is DTGVSQNPRHKITKRGQNVTFRCDPISEHNRLYWYRQTLGQGPEFLTYFQNEAQLEKSRLLSDRFSAERPKGSFSTLEIQRTEQGDSAMYLCASSLDVESGPQHFGDGTRLSIL.

The chain is built from TRBV7-8 and TRBJ2-2; TRBD2 is a possible D gene (5 bases). With 6 bases removed from V and 3 bases from J, the gap between germline ends came to 14 bases. Per the germline V gene, CDR1 is SGHVS and CDR2 is FQNEAQ. This CDR3 has 15 amino acids. In DNA form, the CDR3 reads TGTGCCAGCAGTCCTCGAGGGTCTTACACCGGGGAGCTGTTTTTT. Its translation is CASSPRGSYTGELFF.